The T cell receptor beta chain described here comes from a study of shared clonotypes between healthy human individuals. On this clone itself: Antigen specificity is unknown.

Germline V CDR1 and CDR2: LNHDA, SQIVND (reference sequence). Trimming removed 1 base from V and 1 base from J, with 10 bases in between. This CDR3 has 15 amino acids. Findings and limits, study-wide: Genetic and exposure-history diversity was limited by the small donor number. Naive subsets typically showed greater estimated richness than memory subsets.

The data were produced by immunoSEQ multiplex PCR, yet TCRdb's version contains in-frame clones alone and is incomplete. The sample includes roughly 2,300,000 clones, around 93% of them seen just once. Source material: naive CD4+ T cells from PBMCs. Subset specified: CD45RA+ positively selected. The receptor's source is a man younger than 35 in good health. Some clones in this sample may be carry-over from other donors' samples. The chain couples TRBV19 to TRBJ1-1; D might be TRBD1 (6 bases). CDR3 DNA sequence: TGTGCCAGTAGTATAGTAGGGGGACAGAACACTGAAGCTTTCTTT. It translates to CASSIVGGQNTEAFF.